Presented here are 8 T cell receptor beta chains from one specimen sequenced in a study of blood T cell repertoires in COVID-19. Profiling relied on immunoSEQ multiplex PCR, and the TCRdb table lists in-frame clones only, not all of them. Here the sample spans 150,000 or so clones, over 70% being singletons. Material: PBMCs or T cells enriched from blood (not recorded which). All receptors come from a middle-aged woman with acute COVID-19.

V is TRBV11-3 and J is TRBJ2-3, with a possible D match to TRBD1 (8 bases). The CDR3 totals 16 residues. V lost 3 bases, J lost 0 bases, and 13 bases lay in between. CDR1 and CDR2 from the germline V gene are SGHNT and YENEEA. The CDR3 loop is CASSLGGTGSTDTQYF. The DNA of the CDR3 is TGTGCCAGCAGCTTGGGGGGGACAGGCAGCACAGATACGCAGTATTTT.

This clone was seen just once. This chain joins TRBV7-9 and TRBJ1-1; D gene uncertain. Deletions cut 2 bases from V and 6 bases from J, with 19 bases between. The germline gives CDR1 SEHNR, CDR2 FQNEAQ (reference sequence). This CDR3 contains 16 residues. DNA for the CDR3: TGTGCCAGCAGCTTATCGGGTCCGACCCCCGCCGCTGAAGCTTTCTTT. Amino acids: CASSLSGPTPAAEAFF.

CDR3 coding DNA: TGTGCCAGCAGCAAAGCGCGGCTAGAGCCTTTCCCAGATACGCAGTATTTT. Translated, it gives CASSKARLEPFPDTQYF. The chain is built from TRBV21-1 and TRBJ2-3; TRBD2, the table's D call, was not compared with the DNA. TRBV21-1 is a known pseudogene. The CDR3 consists of 17 residues.

The chain couples TRBV29-1 to TRBJ2-1; TRBD2 matches at 10 bases. Germline-derived CDR1 and CDR2 are SQVTM and ANQGSEA. The CDR3 covers 14 residues. V shed 7 bases and J 0 bases; nucleotides not matched to a gene: 3. CDR3 loop: CSGTSGISYNEQFF. The CDR3, as DNA: TGCAGCGGGACTAGCGGCATCTCCTACAATGAGCAGTTCTTC.

This clone has only one observation. This chain links TRBV7-3 with TRBJ2-2, with a weak D call TRBD1 (7 bases). V shed 6 bases and J shed 2 bases, with 13 bases lying between them. Germline V CDR1 and CDR2: SGHTA, FQGTGA. The CDR3 is 15 residues long. The CDR3 DNA sequence: TGTGCCAGCAGGCGGGACAGCTCCAACACCGGGGAGCTGTTTTTT. Its translation: CASRRDSSNTGELFF. Based on the CDR3 plus reference TRBV7-3 and TRBJ2-2, the full variable domain is GAGVSQTPSNKVTEKGKYVELRCDPISGHTALYWYRQSLGQGPEFLIYFQGTGAADDSGLPNDRFFAVRPEGSVSTLKIQRTERGDSAVYLCASRRDSSNTGELFFGEGSRLTVL.

This clone was observed once. The chain combines TRBV19 with TRBJ1-6, with a weak D call TRBD1 (6 bases). Trimming stripped 8 bases from V and 6 bases from J, with 11 bases between. There are 13 residues in the CDR3. Germline lookup yields CDR1 LNHDA and CDR2 SQIVND (reference sequence). CDR3 sequence: CASGDTINSPLHF. CDR3 in DNA: TGTGCCAGTGGGGACACTATTAATTCACCCCTCCACTTT.

This clone was detected only a few times. This chain links TRBV7-2 with TRBJ2-5, with 11 bases that match TRBD2. Germline V gene sequence: CDR1 SGHTA, CDR2 FQGNSA. V gave up 0 bases and J gave up 5 bases; unmatched junction bases: 11. The CDR3 sequence is 18 residues long. DNA of the CDR3: TGTGCCAGCAGCTTAGCGCGAATAGCGGGAGGGCCGGGGGAGACCCAGTACTTC. This encodes CASSLARIAGGPGETQYF.

The CDR3 spells CSASSPLARETQYF. CDR3 bases: TGCAGTGCTAGTTCCCCCCTCGCGCGGGAGACCCAGTACTTC. J is TRBJ2-5 and V is TRBV20-1; D gene uncertain. V lost 3 bases and J 5 bases, leaving 16 bases between the germline ends. This CDR3 is 14 amino acids long. Germline V gene data show CDR1 as DFQATT and CDR2 as SNEGSKA (reference sequence).